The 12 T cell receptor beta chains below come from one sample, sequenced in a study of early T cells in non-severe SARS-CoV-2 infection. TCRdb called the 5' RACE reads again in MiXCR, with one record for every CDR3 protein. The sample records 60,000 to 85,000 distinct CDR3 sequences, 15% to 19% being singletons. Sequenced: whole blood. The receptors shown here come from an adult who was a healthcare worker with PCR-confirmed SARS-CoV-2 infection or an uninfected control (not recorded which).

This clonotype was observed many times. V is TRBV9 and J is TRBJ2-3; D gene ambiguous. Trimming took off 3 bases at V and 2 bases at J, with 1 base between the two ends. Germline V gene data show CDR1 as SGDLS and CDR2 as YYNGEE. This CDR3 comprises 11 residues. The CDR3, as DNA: TGTGCCAGCAGCGACACAGATACGCAGTATTTT. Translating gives CASSDTDTQYF.

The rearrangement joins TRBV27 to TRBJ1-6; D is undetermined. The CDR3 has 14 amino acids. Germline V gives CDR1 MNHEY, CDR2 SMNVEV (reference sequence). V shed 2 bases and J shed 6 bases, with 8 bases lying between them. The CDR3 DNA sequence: TGTGCCAGCAGTTTAGAGGGCCTTAATTCACCCCTCCACTTT. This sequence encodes CASSLEGLNSPLHF.

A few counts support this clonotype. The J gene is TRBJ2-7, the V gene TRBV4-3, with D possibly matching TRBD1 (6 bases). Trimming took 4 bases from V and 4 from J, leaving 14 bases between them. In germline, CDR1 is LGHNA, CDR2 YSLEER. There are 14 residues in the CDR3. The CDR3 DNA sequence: TGCGCCAGCAGCCCAGGGGTGGTAGATTACGAGCAGTACTTC. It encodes CASSPGVVDYEQYF.

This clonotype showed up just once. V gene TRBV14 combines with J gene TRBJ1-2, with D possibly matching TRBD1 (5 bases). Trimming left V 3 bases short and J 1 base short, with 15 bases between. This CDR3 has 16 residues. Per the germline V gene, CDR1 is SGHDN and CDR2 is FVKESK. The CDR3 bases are TGTGCCAGCAGCCAGCACTATGGGGGTATTAACTATGGCTACACCTTC. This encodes CASSQHYGGINYGYTF.

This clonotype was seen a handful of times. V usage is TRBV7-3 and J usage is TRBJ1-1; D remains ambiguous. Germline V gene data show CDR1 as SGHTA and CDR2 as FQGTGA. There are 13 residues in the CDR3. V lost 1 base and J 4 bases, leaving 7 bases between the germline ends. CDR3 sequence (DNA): TGTGCCAGCAGCTTAATAGTGAGCACTGAAGCTTTCTTT. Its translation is CASSLIVSTEAFF.

Written as DNA, the CDR3 is TGTGCCACCAGCAGAAGGACGACAGGGGCAGATACGCAGTATTTT. This translates into CATSRRTTGADTQYF. The chain couples TRBV15 to TRBJ2-3; the match to TRBD1 covers 8 bases. The germline V gene encodes CDR1 LNHNV and CDR2 YYDKDF (reference sequence). Losses at the gene ends were 2 bases for V and 4 bases for J; bases not matched to a gene: 5. CDR3 size: 15 residues. Variable domain in full (rest from reference TRBV15 and TRBJ2-3): DAMVIQNPRYQVTQFGKPVTLSCSQTLNHNVMYWYQQKSSQAPKLLFHYYDKDFNNEADTPDNFQSRRPNTSFCFLDIRSPGLGDTAMYLCATSRRTTGADTQYFGPGTRLTVL.

The DNA for the CDR3 is TGTGCCAGCAGCAGGACACGCTCTGGAAACACCATATATTTT. It encodes CASSRTRSGNTIYF. This rearrangement joins TRBV6-5 to TRBJ1-3, with TRBD1 as a possible D gene (5 bases). CDR3 length: 14 residues. V was cut by 6 bases and J by 0 bases, with 9 bases left in between. Looked up from germline, CDR1 is MNHEY and CDR2 is SVGAGI.

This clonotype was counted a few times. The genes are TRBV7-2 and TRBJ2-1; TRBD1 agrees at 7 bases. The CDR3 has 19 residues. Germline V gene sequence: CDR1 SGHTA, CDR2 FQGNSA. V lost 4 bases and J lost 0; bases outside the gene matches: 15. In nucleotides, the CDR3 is TGTGCCAGCAGCTCGTGGCCTAGGGGGCCTCGTGGCTCCTACAATGAGCAGTTCTTC. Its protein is CASSSWPRGPRGSYNEQFF.

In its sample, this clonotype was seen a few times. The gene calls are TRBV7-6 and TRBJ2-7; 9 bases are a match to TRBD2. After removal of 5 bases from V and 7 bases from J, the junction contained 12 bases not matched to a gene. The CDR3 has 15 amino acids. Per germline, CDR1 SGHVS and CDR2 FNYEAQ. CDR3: CASSPRPGLAGEQYF. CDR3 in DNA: TGTGCCAGCAGCCCCCGGCCGGGACTAGCAGGAGAGCAGTACTTC.

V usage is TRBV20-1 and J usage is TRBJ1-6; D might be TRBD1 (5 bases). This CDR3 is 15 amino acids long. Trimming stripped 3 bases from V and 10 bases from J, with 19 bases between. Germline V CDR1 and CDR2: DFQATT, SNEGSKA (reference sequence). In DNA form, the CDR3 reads TGCAGTGCTAGGAAAGGGGAAGTAGGCAACTCACCCCTCCACTTT. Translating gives CSARKGEVGNSPLHF.

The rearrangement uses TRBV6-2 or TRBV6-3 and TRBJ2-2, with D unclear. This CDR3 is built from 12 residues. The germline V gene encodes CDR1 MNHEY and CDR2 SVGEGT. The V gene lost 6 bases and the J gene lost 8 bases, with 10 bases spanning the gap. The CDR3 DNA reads TGTGCCAGCAGCACAACCGTGGGGGAGCTGTTTTTT. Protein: CASSTTVGELFF.

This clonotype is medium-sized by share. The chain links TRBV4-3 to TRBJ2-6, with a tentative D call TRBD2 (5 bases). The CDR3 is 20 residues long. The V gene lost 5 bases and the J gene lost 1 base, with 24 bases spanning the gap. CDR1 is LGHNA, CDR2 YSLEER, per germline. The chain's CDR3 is CASSKVGDFFGTSGANVLTF. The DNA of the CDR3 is TGCGCCAGCAGCAAAGTCGGGGATTTTTTTGGCACTTCTGGGGCCAACGTCCTGACTTTC.